The clone carrying this T cell receptor beta chain was seen ten or more times. Its antigen is undetermined. At one of its ends the junction is not consistent with the germline gene, which may arise from a read error. This specimen comes from a study of T cell repertoires in cytomegalovirus infection. Study in general: Alongside well-studied HLA-B-restricted CMV epitopes, recently identified HLA-C-restricted CMV epitopes were also used. Shared public TCR beta signatures pointed to both CMV infection and a matching HLA type. Study-level results: Individuals carrying CMV plus the relevant HLA were identified by cumulative frequency of public TCR beta families. What dominated the ex vivo response were HLA-C-restricted CMV-specific TCR beta clonotypes.

MiXCR was run by TCRdb on the reads, yielding one entry per CDR3 protein. The sample holds 450,000 to 600,000 distinct CDR3 sequences; roughly a third are singletons and the top ten take roughly 16%. CDR1 SEHNR and CDR2 FQNEAQ come from the germline V gene (reference sequence). This CDR3 contains 15 residues. This receptor was obtained from a human donor in good health (CMV status not recorded). Some clones in this sample may be carry-over from other donors' samples. The material was cultured PBMCs, obtained from culture after CMV antigen stimulation. This sequence joins TRBV7-9 and TRBJ2-3, with TRBD2 matching over 9 bases. CDR3 sequence (DNA): TGTGCCAGCAGCATAGCGGGAGTGAGCACAGATACGCAGTATTTT. It codes for CASSIAGVSTDTQYF.